The 11 T cell receptor beta chains below were found in one sample sequenced in a study of T cells expressing NK-cell markers. TCRdb reprocessed the 5' RACE reads; each CDR3 protein has one entry and no DNA is given. This table lists 150,000 or so distinct CDR3 sequences. The sequencing input was blood T cells: a sorted CD56 or NKG2C T cell subset, CD4+ or CD8+ T cells, or bulk PBMC T cells (not recorded which). These receptors all come from a woman aged 50 to 65 in good health.

The chain links TRBV27 to TRBJ2-3; TCRdb designates TRBD2, a call that cannot be tested without DNA. This CDR3 contains 13 residues. Germline CDR1 reads MNHEY; CDR2 reads SMNVEV (reference sequence). The CDR3: CATSAGAPDTQYF.

The chain has TRBV5-1 and TRBJ2-7; the TCRdb call, TRBD2, lacks DNA for checking. Germline-derived CDR1 and CDR2 are SGHRS and YFSETQ. CDR3 length equals 15 residues. The CDR3 sequence is CASSFREGSIYEQYF. Supplemented by reference TRBV5-1 and TRBJ2-7, the full variable domain reads KAGVTQTPRYLIKTRGQQVTLSCSPISGHRSVSWYQQTPGQGLQFLFEYFSETQRNKGNFPGRFSGRQFSNSRSEMNVSTLELGDSALYLCASSFREGSIYEQYFGPGTRLTVT.

The J gene is TRBJ2-2, the V gene TRBV7-9; the TCRdb call, TRBD1, lacks DNA for checking. Germline V CDR1 and CDR2: SEHNR, FQNEAQ (reference sequence). The CDR3 contains 16 residues. The CDR3: CASSLTTGRGTGELFF.

This chain links TRBV5-1 with TRBJ2-1; with no DNA, the TCRdb D assignment of TRBD2 cannot be verified. CDR1 and CDR2 (germline): SGHRS, YFSETQ. CDR3 length: 15 residues. The CDR3 sequence: CASSLSGRALNEQFF.

The V gene is TRBV4-1, the J gene TRBJ2-7. The CDR3 runs to 15 residues. CDR1 and CDR2 from the germline V gene are MGHRA and YSYEKL. The chain's CDR3 is CASSQVDSAPYEQYF.

The chain combines TRBV27 with TRBJ2-1; TCRdb lists TRBD2, though no DNA is available to test this call. The germline gives CDR1 MNHEY, CDR2 SMNVEV (reference sequence). This CDR3 is built from 13 residues. CDR3 protein: CASSLSNGLEQFF.

The chain recombines TRBV30 with TRBJ2-3; no DNA is available, so the TRBD2 call from TCRdb remains unchecked. Germline lookup yields CDR1 GTSNPN and CDR2 SVGIG (reference sequence). This CDR3 contains 14 residues. CDR3 residues: CAWGLAGVRDTQYF.

V usage is TRBV7-9 and J usage is TRBJ1-1; TCRdb designates TRBD1, a call that cannot be tested without DNA. CDR1 and CDR2 (germline): SEHNR, FQNEAQ (reference sequence). The CDR3 is made up of 15 amino acids. The CDR3 protein is CASSSMTGVNTEAFF.

The rearrangement links TRBV20-1 to TRBJ2-7. In germline, CDR1 is DFQATT, CDR2 SNEGSKA (reference sequence). The CDR3 runs to 12 residues. The chain's CDR3 is CSARSWVSEQYF.

The chain is built from TRBV29-1 and TRBJ2-1; the TCRdb call, TRBD1, lacks DNA for checking. The germline V gene has CDR1 SQVTM and CDR2 ANQGSEA. This CDR3 is built from 14 residues. The CDR3 region is CSVEGEGSYNEQFF.

V gene TRBV4-1 combines with J gene TRBJ2-7. Germline CDR1 and CDR2: MGHRA and YSYEKL. The CDR3 extends over 13 amino acids. The CDR3: CASSQYDTYEQYF.